These T cell receptor beta chains were read from a single sample in a study of molecular identifiers for immune sequencing clone quantification. TCRdb called the PCR reads again in MiXCR, with one record for every CDR3 protein. Counted here are over 550,000 distinct CDR3 sequences, 25% occurring once; the ten biggest clones make up about 0.78%. The source material was naive CD8+ T cells from blood, with Jurkat cell RNA spiked in. These receptors were obtained from a human donor in good health. Some libraries in this study had Jurkat cell RNA spiked in. The CDR3 runs from the conserved cysteine through the conserved F or W.

TRBJ2-7 TRBV9 CGSSPGYEQYF
TRBJ2-1 TRBV18 CASSPPGTGVNEQFF
TRBJ2-7 TRBV20-1 CSARDWLAGNYEQYF
TRBJ2-3 TRBV9 CASSGIAGGDTQYF
TRBJ1-4 TRBV23-1 CASNNRGVNEKLFF
TRBJ1-5 TRBV15 CATTPSSNSNQPRHF
TRBJ2-1 TRBV19 CASSIGYFGLAGGLGEQFF
TRBJ2-3 TRBV2 CASTFSAASGTDTQYF
TRBJ2-2 TRBV29-1 CSVEDTAGGTGELFF
TRBJ2-7 TRBV7-6 CASSYGTGVEQYF
TRBJ1-2 TRBV29-1 CSVAPPGSYGYTF
TRBJ2-5 TRBV7-2 CASSLRQGRYQETQYF
TRBJ1-2 TRBV29-1 CSVVEGYGYTF
TRBJ2-7 TRBV7-9 CASSPGTTGEQYF
TRBJ2-7 TRBV28 CASRPQGVSPYEQYF
TRBJ1-1 TRBV5-4 CASSLEVAVSGGIVTEAFF
TRBJ1-1 TRBV6-2/TRBV6-3 CASSYYADGVFEAFF
TRBJ2-3 TRBV6-6 CASRGGRGAGTDTQYF